The clone carrying this T cell receptor beta chain was observed a handful of times. TCRdb analysed the 5' RACE reads with MiXCR anew, one entry per CDR3 protein. The sample lists under 600,000 distinct CDR3 sequences, about 22% occurring once. This sample was taken from a study of T-cell memory formation after mild COVID-19. Whole-study context: Largely, the TCR clusters proved donor specific.

The germline V gene encodes CDR1 DFQATT and CDR2 SNEGSKA (reference sequence). Trimming pared 5 bases from V and 0 bases from J, leaving 20 bases between. This CDR3 spans 16 amino acids. V is TRBV20-1 and J is TRBJ2-7; D not certain. This receptor was taken from an adult woman who had mild COVID-19 (a few samples of this study predate the infection). Cell type and time point are not known. The sequencing input was PBMCs or a T cell subset sorted from them (not recorded which). The CDR3 here is CSAPPEIYRDSYEQYF. DNA for the CDR3: TGCAGTGCTCCTCCTGAAATATACAGAGACTCCTACGAGCAGTACTTC.